The 29 T cell receptor beta chains presented below share a single source sample, sequenced in a study of cytomegalovirus exposure and HLA in healthy donors. Some clones are missing from TCRdb's copy, which holds only in-frame ones; the method was immunoSEQ multiplex PCR. Of a few hundred thousand clones detected, around four fifths appear once; the ten largest clones hold over 11%. The sequenced sample was PBMCs. The receptors here all came from a woman in her twenties or thirties in good health and CMV-seropositive.

The chain uses TRBV7-9 and TRBJ2-7; 10 bases map to TRBD1. V lost 5 bases to trimming and J lost 3 bases; unmatched junction nucleotides: 10. This CDR3 is built from 16 residues. CDR1 SEHNR and CDR2 FQNEAQ come from the germline V gene (reference sequence). The CDR3 loop reads CASSAPWGQGHYEQYF. The CDR3 nucleotides are TGTGCCAGCAGCGCACCCTGGGGACAGGGGCACTACGAGCAGTACTTC.

The CDR3 spells CASSLSGSPPGYEQYF. CDR3 nucleotide sequence: TGTGCCAGCAGCCTTAGCGGGAGTCCCCCCGGTTACGAGCAGTACTTC. The V call is TRBV7-2, the J call TRBJ2-7; 9 nucleotides line up with TRBD2. CDR1 and CDR2 from the germline V gene are SGHTA and FQGNSA. With V trimmed by 5 bases and J by 4 bases, 12 bases remained unmatched. This CDR3 is built from 16 residues.

A single count supports this clone. The V and J genes are TRBV7-9 and TRBJ2-7, with D possibly matching TRBD1 (6 bases). V was trimmed by 4 bases and J by 7 bases, leaving 20 bases between them. CDR3 length: 15 amino acids. Germline CDR1 reads SEHNR; CDR2 reads FQNEAQ (reference sequence). The CDR3 loop reads CASSYDRTEIREQYF. CDR3 nucleotide sequence: TGTGCCAGCAGCTATGACCGGACAGAAATAAGAGAGCAGTACTTC.

The chain links TRBV6-5 to TRBJ2-1, with 11 bases lining up with TRBD2. Germline V gives CDR1 MNHEY, CDR2 SVGAGI. Losses at the gene ends were 6 bases for V and 5 bases for J; bases not matched to a gene: 6. This CDR3 spans 15 amino acids. Here the CDR3 reads CASSYSGGVNNEQFF. As DNA, the CDR3 is TGTGCCAGCAGCTATAGCGGGGGGGTTAACAATGAGCAGTTCTTC.

The CDR3 DNA reads as TGCGCCAGTGGGACTGGGCGAGGGACCCAGTACTTC. It specifies CASGTGRGTQYF. The genes are TRBV10-1 and TRBJ2-5; tentative D call: TRBD2 (6 bases). V was pared by 9 bases and J by 7 bases, with 15 bases between. The CDR3 spans 12 residues. Germline V gene lookup returns CDR1 WNHNN and CDR2 SYGVQD (reference sequence).

The chain links TRBV7-8 to TRBJ2-3, with a possible D match to TRBD2 (6 bases). The CDR3 loop spans 15 amino acids. CDR1 and CDR2 from the germline V gene are SGHVS and FQNEAQ. Between the trimmed V and J ends, which lost 5 bases and 2 bases, there was a span of 14 bases. CDR3: CASSRIAEDTDTQYF. The CDR3 bases are TGTGCCAGCAGCCGGATAGCGGAGGACACAGATACGCAGTATTTT. Based on the CDR3 plus reference TRBV7-8 and TRBJ2-3, the full variable domain is GAGVSQSPRYKVAKRGQDVALRCDPISGHVSLFWYQQALGQGPEFLTYFQNEAQLDKSGLPSDRFFAERPEGSVSTLKIQRTQQEDSAVYLCASSRIAEDTDTQYFGPGTRLTVL.

J is TRBJ1-5 and V is TRBV6-5, with D maybe TRBD1 (6 bases). Trimming stripped 6 bases from V and 6 bases from J, with 12 bases between. Germline values: CDR1 MNHEY, CDR2 SVGAGI. This CDR3 spans 13 amino acids. The CDR3 DNA follows: TGTGCCAGCAGGGAGGGGGGGGGTCAGCCCCAGCATTTT. Translated: CASREGGGQPQHF.

This sequence joins TRBV16 and TRBJ2-5; TRBD1 matches at 7 bases. J gave up 3 bases and V 4 bases, and 5 bases lay outside the gene matches. Germline CDR1 is KGHSY and CDR2 is FQNENV. The CDR3 spans 14 residues. The CDR3 sequence: CASSLLDRKETQYF. CDR3 nucleotide sequence: TGTGCCAGCAGCCTTCTGGACAGGAAAGAGACCCAGTACTTC.

This clone was detected only once. This chain uses TRBV27 with TRBJ2-1; 12 positions agree with TRBD2. J gave up 6 bases and V 0 bases, and 6 bases lay outside the gene matches. There are 17 residues in the CDR3. Germline loops: CDR1 MNHEY, CDR2 SMNVEV (reference sequence). Here the CDR3 DNA reads TGTGCCAGCAGTTTATCGCTGACTAGCGGGAGTTCCAATGAGCAGTTCTTC. This codes for CASSLSLTSGSSNEQFF.

The chain employs TRBV6-5 and TRBJ1-2; TRBD1 matches at 9 bases. Germline values: CDR1 MNHEY, CDR2 SVGAGI. Germline trimming cut 6 bases from V and 8 bases from J; bases unmatched to any gene: 4. The CDR3 is 12 amino acids. The CDR3 region has the DNA TGTGCCAGCAGGGGACAGGGTTGGGGCTACACCTTC. This gives the protein CASRGQGWGYTF.

The genes are TRBV6-5 and TRBJ1-5; a weak D match, TRBD1 (5 bases). CDR3 length: 14 residues. V lost 8 bases, J lost 0 bases, and 11 bases lay in between. Looked up from germline, CDR1 is MNHEY and CDR2 is SVGAGI. The CDR3 sequence is CASGREGSNQPQHF. CDR3 nucleotides: TGTGCCAGCGGCAGGGAGGGTAGCAATCAGCCCCAGCATTTT.

This chain links TRBV19 with TRBJ2-6, with D tentatively TRBD1 (5 bases). Germline values: CDR1 LNHDA, CDR2 SQIVND (reference sequence). The CDR3 totals 17 residues. The V end was cut by 9 bases, the J end by 4 bases, with 22 bases between. CDR3 protein: CASSISRGASGANVLTF. The CDR3 region has the DNA TGTGCCAGCTCCATATCTAGGGGCGCGAGCGGGGCCAACGTCCTGACTTTC.

This rearrangement joins TRBV2 to TRBJ1-2; D is undetermined. Germline CDR1 SNHLY, CDR2 FYNNEI. V was pared by 4 bases and J by 3 bases, with 12 bases between. CDR3 size: 14 residues. CDR3 DNA sequence: TGTGCCAGCAGTGCCGAATCCCAAGACTATGGCTACACCTTC. Amino acids: CASSAESQDYGYTF.

The chain carries TRBV6-1 and TRBJ2-3; D uncertain. Germline V lookup: CDR1 MNHNS, CDR2 SASEGT. V was pared by 8 bases and J by 6 bases, with 12 bases between. The CDR3 is made up of 12 amino acids. The CDR3 here is CASHPLGDTQYF. CDR3 DNA sequence: TGTGCCAGCCATCCCCTCGGGGATACGCAGTATTTT.

The chain is built from TRBV6-5 and TRBJ1-1; D ambiguous. In germline, CDR1 is MNHEY, CDR2 SVGAGI. The CDR3 consists of 10 residues. The V end lost 7 bases, the J end lost 7 bases, and 7 bases lay between the germline ends. As DNA, the CDR3 is TGTGCCAGCATGGGGAGTGAAGCTTTCTTT. It translates to CASMGSEAFF.

J is TRBJ2-7 and V is TRBV7-8; 8 nucleotides line up with TRBD2. This CDR3 has 15 residues. V shed 6 bases and J 3 bases; nucleotides not matched to a gene: 10. Germline loops: CDR1 SGHVS, CDR2 FQNEAQ. The CDR3 protein is CASRAGVLAGYEQYF. CDR3 sequence (DNA): TGTGCCAGCAGAGCGGGGGTCCTAGCTGGCTACGAGCAGTACTTC.

V gene TRBV18 combines with J gene TRBJ1-1; 9 bases line up with TRBD1. Germline CDR1 is KGHSH and CDR2 is LQKENI. The CDR3 runs to 15 residues. The junction had 5 bases not matched to a gene; V was cut back by 5 bases and J by 1 base. The CDR3 spells CASSYWTGANTEAFF. In DNA, the CDR3 is TGTGCCAGCTCATACTGGACAGGGGCGAACACTGAAGCTTTCTTT.

V and J are TRBV6-5 and TRBJ2-7; 10 bases fit TRBD1. The germline V gene encodes CDR1 MNHEY and CDR2 SVGAGI. V trimming: 6 bases; J trimming: 6 bases; junction bases outside the gene matches: 8. There are 14 residues in the CDR3. Here the CDR3 reads CASSRGTGDSEQYF. The CDR3 region has the DNA TGTGCCAGCAGCAGAGGGACAGGGGATAGCGAGCAGTACTTC.

CDR3 nucleotide sequence: TGTGCCAGCAGTTCCTCCCGTGCCCTACGGTATGGCTACACCTTC. Amino acid sequence: CASSSSRALRYGYTF. The chain uses TRBV27 and TRBJ1-2; D is ambiguous. This CDR3 has 15 amino acids. Germline CDR1 and CDR2: MNHEY and SMNVEV (reference sequence). The germline V and J ends were trimmed by 4 bases and 5 bases, with 17 bases remaining between them.

V gene TRBV5-1 combines with J gene TRBJ2-1; 9 nucleotides match TRBD2. Germline lookup yields CDR1 SGHRS and CDR2 YFSETQ. V shed 7 bases, J shed 8 bases, and the junction held 13 bases outside the gene matches. CDR3 length equals 15 residues. CDR3 in amino acids: CASSYTLAGVHEQFF. The CDR3 DNA sequence: TGCGCCAGCTCTTACACACTAGCGGGTGTGCATGAGCAGTTCTTC. Based on the CDR3 plus reference TRBV5-1 and TRBJ2-1, the full variable domain is KAGVTQTPRYLIKTRGQQVTLSCSPISGHRSVSWYQQTPGQGLQFLFEYFSETQRNKGNFPGRFSGRQFSNSRSEMNVSTLELGDSALYLCASSYTLAGVHEQFFGPGTRLTVL.

V usage is TRBV7-9 and J usage is TRBJ2-1; 7 bases line up with TRBD2. From germline, CDR1 is SEHNR and CDR2 FQNEAQ (reference sequence). V lost 5 bases and J lost 4; bases outside the gene matches: 8. The CDR3 is made up of 15 amino acids. The CDR3 loop is CASSLQLAAYNEQFF. The DNA of the CDR3 is TGTGCCAGCAGCCTCCAGCTAGCGGCTTACAATGAGCAGTTCTTC.

This chain joins TRBV9 and TRBJ1-4; 7 nucleotides line up with TRBD1. V was pared by 3 bases and J by 2 bases, with 4 bases of the junction left unmatched. This CDR3 is 15 amino acids long. Germline CDR1 SGDLS, CDR2 YYNGEE. CDR3 in amino acids: CASSGGQDTNEKLFF. For the CDR3, the DNA is TGTGCCAGCAGCGGCGGACAGGACACTAATGAAAAACTGTTTTTT.

This chain connects TRBV7-8 to TRBJ2-6; D not certain. V lost 1 base to trimming and J lost 2 bases, with 6 bases between them. The CDR3 is 15 residues long. Germline V gene sequence: CDR1 SGHVS, CDR2 FQNEAQ. CDR3 coding DNA: TGTGCCAGCAGCTTAGGGTCGGCTGGGGCCAACGTCCTGACTTTC. Translated: CASSLGSAGANVLTF.

The chain combines TRBV6-5 with TRBJ2-2; D unclear. Germline values: CDR1 MNHEY, CDR2 SVGAGI. This CDR3 has 14 residues. Trimming stripped 4 bases from V and 6 bases from J, with 12 bases between. The CDR3 sequence is CASSSLRAPGELFF. The CDR3 nucleotides are TGTGCCAGCAGTTCCCTTCGAGCCCCCGGGGAGCTGTTTTTT.

The genes are TRBV30 and TRBJ1-5; D gene uncertain. CDR3 length equals 18 residues. V shed 0 bases and J shed 0 bases, with 18 bases lying between them. CDR1 GTSNPN and CDR2 SVGIG come from the germline V gene (reference sequence). This chain's CDR3 is CAWSVGVFGQYSNQPQHF. Here the CDR3 DNA reads TGTGCCTGGAGTGTAGGAGTTTTCGGCCAATATAGCAATCAGCCCCAGCATTTT.

V usage is TRBV10-3 and J usage is TRBJ2-7, with D hard to call. V dropped 0 bases and J dropped 2 bases, with 17 bases sitting between them. The CDR3 is made up of 17 amino acids. Germline V lookup: CDR1 ENHRY, CDR2 SYGVKD. The chain's CDR3 is CAISESNYVTSAYEQYF. CDR3 in DNA: TGTGCCATCAGTGAGTCGAATTACGTGACATCAGCCTACGAGCAGTACTTC.

The gene calls are TRBV4-3 and TRBJ1-1; tentative D call: TRBD1 (6 bases). Trimming removed 0 bases at V and 3 bases at J, with 14 bases between. This CDR3 region has 16 residues. Germline CDR1 reads LGHNA; CDR2 reads YSLEER. The CDR3 reads CASSQDWGGAYTEAFF. The DNA of the CDR3 is TGCGCCAGCAGCCAAGATTGGGGGGGCGCGTACACTGAAGCTTTCTTT.

The chain uses TRBV25-1 and TRBJ1-4; D remains unclear. The CDR3 is made up of 16 amino acids. The germline CDR1 and CDR2 sequences are MGHDK and SYGVNS. The ends were cut back, 0 bases at V and 0 bases at J, with 8 bases in the middle. The DNA for the CDR3 is TGTGCCAGCAGTGAATATACGGACCCAACTAATGAAAAACTGTTTTTT. Its protein product is CASSEYTDPTNEKLFF.

V and J are TRBV18 and TRBJ2-7; D is unclear. The CDR3 has 15 residues. CDR1 KGHSH and CDR2 LQKENI come from the germline V gene. V was pared by 3 bases and J by 0 bases, with 12 bases between. CDR3 in amino acids: CASSPGATASYEQYF. As DNA, the CDR3 is TGTGCCAGCTCACCCGGAGCGACTGCCTCCTACGAGCAGTACTTC. The whole variable domain, remainder taken from reference TRBV18 and TRBJ2-7, is NAGVMQNPRHLVRRRGQEARLRCSPMKGHSHVYWYRQLPEEGLKFMVYLQKENIIDESGMPKERFSAEFPKEGPSILRIQQVVRGDSAAYFCASSPGATASYEQYFGPGTRLTVT.